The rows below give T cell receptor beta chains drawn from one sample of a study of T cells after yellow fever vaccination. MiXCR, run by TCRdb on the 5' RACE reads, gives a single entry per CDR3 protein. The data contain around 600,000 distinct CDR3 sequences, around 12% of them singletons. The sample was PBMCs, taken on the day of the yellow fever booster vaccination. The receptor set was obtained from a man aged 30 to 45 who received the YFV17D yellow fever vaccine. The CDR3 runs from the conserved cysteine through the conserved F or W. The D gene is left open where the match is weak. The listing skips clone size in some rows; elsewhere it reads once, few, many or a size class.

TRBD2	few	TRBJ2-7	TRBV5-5	CASSLWAGDSYEQYF	TGTGCCAGCAGCTTGTGGGCGGGGGACTCCTACGAGCAGTACTTC
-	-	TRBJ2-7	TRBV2	CASSEQSLHEQYF	TGTGCCAGCAGTGAACAGAGCCTCCACGAGCAGTACTTC
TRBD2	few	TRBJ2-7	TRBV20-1	CSASVLGYGTSEYEQYF	TGCAGTGCTAGCGTCCTAGGGTATGGGACTAGCGAATACGAGCAGTACTTC
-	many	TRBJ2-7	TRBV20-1	CSARWSKQYEQYF	TGCAGTGCTAGATGGAGCAAACAGTACGAGCAGTACTTC
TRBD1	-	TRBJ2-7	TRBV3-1	CASSRQGMGEQYF	TGTGCCAGCAGTCGACAGGGAATGGGGGAGCAGTACTTC
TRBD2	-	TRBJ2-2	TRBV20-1	CSANREGRAGELFF	TGCAGTGCTAATCGGGAGGGCCGCGCCGGGGAGCTGTTTTTT
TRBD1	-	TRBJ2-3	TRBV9	CASSVRDRATDTQYF	TGTGCCAGCAGCGTCCGGGACAGGGCGACAGATACGCAGTATTTT
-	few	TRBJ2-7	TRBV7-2	CASSLQAALAHSYEQYF	TGTGCCAGCAGCTTACAGGCCGCGCTAGCGCACTCCTACGAGCAGTACTTC
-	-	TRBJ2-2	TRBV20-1	CSAREVEGNTGELFF	TGCAGTGCTAGAGAGGTAGAGGGGAACACCGGGGAGCTGTTTTTT
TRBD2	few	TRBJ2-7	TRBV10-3	CAISVGQRENEQYF	TGTGCCATCAGTGTAGGGCAGCGGGAGAACGAGCAGTACTTC
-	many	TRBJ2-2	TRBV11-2	CASSRIEGRGELFF	TGTGCCAGCAGCCGTATTGAGGGCAGGGGGGAGCTGTTTTTT
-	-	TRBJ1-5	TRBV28	CASSIPTDSNQPQHF	TGTGCCAGCAGTATACCCACTGATAGCAATCAGCCCCAGCATTTT
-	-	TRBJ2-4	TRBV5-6	CASSDRHGKNIQYF	TGTGCCAGCAGCGACCGCCACGGCAAAAACATTCAGTACTTC
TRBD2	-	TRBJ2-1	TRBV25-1	CASRGGYGASGYNEQFF	TGTGCCAGCAGAGGTGGATATGGGGCTAGCGGTTACAATGAGCAGTTCTTC
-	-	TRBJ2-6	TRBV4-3	CASSRTVLSGANVLTF	TGCGCCAGCAGCCGAACAGTGCTCTCTGGGGCCAACGTCCTGACTTTC
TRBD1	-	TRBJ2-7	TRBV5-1	CASSLRTGGAIYEQYF	TGCGCCAGCAGCTTGAGGACAGGGGGCGCGATCTACGAGCAGTACTTC
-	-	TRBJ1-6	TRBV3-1	CASSQGTLLPLHF	TGTGCCAGCAGCCAGGGGACATTGTTGCCCCTCCACTTT
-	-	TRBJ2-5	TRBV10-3	CAISPRAEETQYF	TGTGCCATCAGTCCCCGCGCAGAGGAGACCCAGTACTTC
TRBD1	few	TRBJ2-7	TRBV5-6	CASSRTSGQGVYEQYF	TGTGCCAGCAGCCGAACGTCGGGACAGGGGGTTTACGAGCAGTACTTC
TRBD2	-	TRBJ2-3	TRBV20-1	CSFPSNQGVAGADTQYF	TGCAGCTTCCCCTCGAATCAGGGGGTAGCGGGAGCAGATACGCAGTATTTT
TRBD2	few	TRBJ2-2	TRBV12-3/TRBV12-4	CASNRAFLAGGPNTGELFF	TGTGCCAGCAACCGAGCGTTTCTAGCGGGAGGCCCGAACACCGGGGAGCTGTTTTTT
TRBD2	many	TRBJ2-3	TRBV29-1	CSVGPAGGITDTQYF	TGCAGCGTTGGCCCAGCGGGAGGAATCACAGATACGCAGTATTTT
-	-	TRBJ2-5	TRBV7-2	CASSVGHGERETQYF	TGTGCCAGCAGCGTCGGACATGGGGAGAGGGAGACCCAGTACTTC
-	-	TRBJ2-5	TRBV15	CATSGPFETQYF	TGTGCCACCAGCGGTCCGTTTGAGACCCAGTACTTC
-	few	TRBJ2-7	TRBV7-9	CASSSTQAGWDEQYF	TGTGCCAGCAGCTCGACACAGGCAGGGTGGGACGAGCAGTACTTC
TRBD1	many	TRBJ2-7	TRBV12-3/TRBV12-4	CASSLAGQGYEQYF	TGTGCCAGCAGTTTAGCGGGACAGGGGTACGAGCAGTACTTC